This T cell receptor (beta chain) emerged from a study of radiotherapy plus CTLA-4 blockade in lung cancer (dated by TCRdb to between 2017 and 2018). Context from the whole study: Objective responses occurred in 18% of enrolled patients, and about 33% achieved disease control. The research as a whole found: After treatment with radiotherapy and ipilimumab, TCR clones that originated in tumors expanded in peripheral blood. The strongest predictors of response were reported to be early dynamic shifts in blood T cell clones along with a rise in serum interferon-beta following radiation.

The study evaluated CTLA-4 blockade (ipilimumab) given together with focal radiation therapy in patients who had chemo-refractory metastatic non-small-cell lung cancer. This clone was detected only a few times. Its antigen specificity is not known. Nothing much larger sits one base from this clone, and base qualities are not available. Libraries were made using the immunoSEQ multiplex PCR assay. The clones in this table, taken by TCRdb from immuneACCESS, are in-frame only. Not every clone is retained; where verified, under half of the shortfall comes from an unresolved V gene, and the cause of the rest is unknown. The sample table contains 35,000 to 40,000 clones; only one count was recorded for about 86% of them. The top ten clones comprise approximately 23% of the sample. The sample was peripheral blood, taken from a patient treated with radiotherapy plus ipilimumab. The receptor comes from a human donor with non-small cell lung cancer whose response to radiotherapy plus ipilimumab could not be evaluated.

The nucleotide sequence reads TGTGCCAGCAGGCACGGGACAGGGAGGAATTCACCCCTCCACTTT. This is translated as CASRHGTGRNSPLHF. In this chain, TRBV2 is recombined with TRBJ1-6; a stretch of 9 junction bases matches TRBD1. Based on the germline V gene, the CDR1 and CDR2 sequences are SNHLY and FYNNEI. The cysteine opens and the phenylalanine closes a CDR3 of 15 amino acids. Of the read, only the CDR3 DNA is kept; its 45 bases are in frame from base 1. Clipping removes 6 bases from V and 7 bases from J, with 7 as the unmatched junction base count.